Listed below are T cell receptor beta chains from one sample, sequenced in a study of blood T cells in healthy people across ages. Via MiXCR, TCRdb re-called the 5' RACE reads, giving one row per CDR3 protein. The table has about 1.5 million distinct CDR3 sequences, approximately 40% seen once. The sequencing input was blood. The receptors stem from a woman aged 18-29 years in good health. Both conserved end residues are trimmed from each CDR3. Each record gives: clone size, V gene, J gene, D gene, CDR3 protein. A D gene is named only where the DNA matches it firmly. Clone sizes are given selectively: once, few, many, or a class where the clone is expanded.

clone_size: NA
v_call: TRBV12-3/TRBV12-4
j_call: TRBJ2-3
d_call: TRBD1
cdr3_aa: ASSLIRGQVTDTQY

clone_size: many
v_call: TRBV7-2
j_call: TRBJ2-1
d_call: NA
cdr3_aa: ASSLVLAGEQF

clone_size: NA
v_call: TRBV5-1
j_call: TRBJ1-1
d_call: NA
cdr3_aa: ASPWETMNTEAF

clone_size: few
v_call: TRBV20-1
j_call: TRBJ2-7
d_call: TRBD1
cdr3_aa: SAVRDSYEQY

clone_size: NA
v_call: TRBV5-1
j_call: TRBJ1-1
d_call: NA
cdr3_aa: ASSQGPETEAF

clone_size: few
v_call: TRBV27
j_call: TRBJ2-7
d_call: NA
cdr3_aa: ASSSGDNYEQY

clone_size: NA
v_call: TRBV5-1
j_call: TRBJ2-7
d_call: NA
cdr3_aa: ASHGLVDYEQY

clone_size: NA
v_call: TRBV20-1
j_call: TRBJ2-7
d_call: NA
cdr3_aa: SAVWGTQQY

clone_size: NA
v_call: TRBV7-9
j_call: TRBJ2-2
d_call: TRBD2
cdr3_aa: ASSQLGLANTGELF

clone_size: few
v_call: TRBV7-9
j_call: TRBJ1-2
d_call: NA
cdr3_aa: ASSLSGGEHYGYT

clone_size: few
v_call: TRBV3-1
j_call: TRBJ2-1
d_call: TRBD2
cdr3_aa: ASSQDRASGGSSYNEQF

clone_size: few
v_call: TRBV20-1
j_call: TRBJ2-1
d_call: TRBD1
cdr3_aa: SARVPGTGAFYGNEQF

clone_size: NA
v_call: TRBV10-3
j_call: TRBJ2-1
d_call: TRBD2
cdr3_aa: ASQRGRVHNEQF

clone_size: NA
v_call: TRBV14
j_call: TRBJ1-1
d_call: NA
cdr3_aa: ASSQDRTALDAF

clone_size: few
v_call: TRBV7-6
j_call: TRBJ1-5
d_call: NA
cdr3_aa: ASSSAGGRTQH

clone_size: NA
v_call: TRBV7-2
j_call: TRBJ2-7
d_call: TRBD2
cdr3_aa: ASSYKRERSEQY

clone_size: many
v_call: TRBV4-2
j_call: TRBJ2-1
d_call: NA
cdr3_aa: ASSQGGRYNEQF

clone_size: NA
v_call: TRBV11-2
j_call: TRBJ1-6
d_call: NA
cdr3_aa: ASSLERQGNSPLH

clone_size: few
v_call: TRBV9
j_call: TRBJ2-1
d_call: TRBD2
cdr3_aa: ASSPRLASGGGYNEQF

clone_size: NA
v_call: TRBV12-5
j_call: TRBJ2-5
d_call: NA
cdr3_aa: ASGLVRGNGAQETQY

clone_size: NA
v_call: TRBV2
j_call: TRBJ1-5
d_call: NA
cdr3_aa: ASIVRPGSNQPQH

clone_size: NA
v_call: TRBV20-1
j_call: TRBJ2-7
d_call: TRBD2
cdr3_aa: SARSTPTSGRAFYEQY

clone_size: NA
v_call: TRBV6-5
j_call: TRBJ2-7
d_call: NA
cdr3_aa: ASSYSQTASAYEQY

clone_size: few
v_call: TRBV27
j_call: TRBJ1-6
d_call: NA
cdr3_aa: ASSPDSFYNSPLH

clone_size: NA
v_call: TRBV4-1
j_call: TRBJ1-2
d_call: NA
cdr3_aa: ASSPRDYSSGYT

clone_size: few
v_call: TRBV10-3
j_call: TRBJ2-5
d_call: TRBD2
cdr3_aa: AITSGNSGGFKETQY